The sequence of this T cell receptor (beta chain) was determined in a study of identical twins. General study findings and limits: In cord blood, abundant beta clonotypes had fewer insertions; memory showed no trend. Alpha sequences that were out-of-frame and twin-shared showed an excess of low generation probability.

Concerning this clonotype itself: Its antigen is not identified.

Trimming shortened V by 1 base and J by 5 bases, and 6 bases separated the two germline ends. CDR3 length: 13 amino acids. Germline assignment: CDR1 SGHDN and CDR2 FVKESK. TCRdb re-called the 5' RACE reads through MiXCR, storing one row per CDR3 protein. The sample lists 1.5 million to 2 million distinct CDR3 sequences; 32% were seen once. J is TRBJ2-1 and V is TRBV14, with D maybe TRBD2 (5 bases). Sequencing was done on a sample of cord blood. This sequence originates from a newborn girl in good health. For the CDR3, the DNA is TGTGCCAGCAGCCAAGCGGGGAACAATGAGCAGTTCTTC. Translation gives CASSQAGNNEQFF.